One sample yielded the 24 T cell receptor beta chains listed below, sequenced in a study of tumor-infiltrating lymphocytes in oesophageal squamous cell carcinoma. TCRdb independently ran MiXCR on the PCR reads; one entry per CDR3 protein. The top ten clones hold approximately 13% of a sample with over 10,000 distinct CDR3 sequences, around 50% of them seen once. The source material was normal esophageal tissue next to the tumor. These receptors originate from a male donor with esophageal squamous cell carcinoma.

The V call is TRBV7-6, the J call TRBJ2-1; possibly TRBD1 for D (6 bases). Germline CDR1 is SGHVS and CDR2 is FNYEAQ. The CDR3 spans 16 residues. The V end was cut by 1 base, the J end by 0 bases, with 10 bases between. The CDR3 sequence: CASSLDRASSYNEQFF. DNA of the CDR3: TGTGCCAGCAGCTTAGACAGGGCGAGCTCCTACAATGAGCAGTTCTTC.

The rearrangement links TRBV5-1 to TRBJ2-1; TRBD1 is a possible D gene (5 bases). V lost 4 bases to trimming and J lost 3 bases, with 11 bases between them. The CDR3 is 14 residues long. Germline assignment: CDR1 SGHRS and CDR2 YFSETQ. The CDR3 coding sequence is TGCGCCAGCAGCGCTGGGGCATACTACAATGAGCAGTTCTTC. Encoded protein: CASSAGAYYNEQFF.

Details on this clonotype: This CDR3 fails to terminate in the conserved phenylalanine or tryptophan, so it likely reflects a read error. No DNA is shown, since the ends of the CDR3 on it are uncertain; the CDR3 is the one TCRdb lists. The chain is built from TRBV7-3 and TRBJ2-3; the table's D call TRBD1 went unverified against the DNA. The germline V gene encodes CDR1 SGHTA and CDR2 FQGTGA. Termini included, the CDR3 measures 14 amino acids. CDR3: CASRAGTLTGELYL.

This clonotype appeared many times. The V call is TRBV6-1, the J call TRBJ2-3; D is uncertain. The length of the CDR3 is 17 residues. V lost 3 bases to trimming and J lost 2 bases, with 18 bases between them. Per the germline V gene, CDR1 is MNHNS and CDR2 is SASEGT. The CDR3 DNA is TGTGCCAGCAGTGATAGAGGCGGCGGAGACCTCACAGATACGCAGTATTTT. This gives the protein CASSDRGGGDLTDTQYF.

The CDR3 DNA reads as TGTGCCAGCAGTTCCCCTCCGGGGGCTAGCGGTTTGGAAGAGCAGTACTTC. It specifies CASSSPPGASGLEEQYF. The gene calls are TRBV28 and TRBJ2-5, with TRBD2 as a possible D gene (7 bases). Germline V gene sequence: CDR1 MDHEN, CDR2 SYDVKM. The CDR3 contains 17 residues. V lost 4 bases and J 11 bases, leaving 29 bases between the germline ends.

This clonotype was detected many times. The chain employs TRBV27 and TRBJ1-4; D gene uncertain. CDR1 MNHEY and CDR2 SMNVEV come from the germline V gene (reference sequence). CDR3 length equals 15 residues. Between the trimmed V and J ends, which lost 2 bases and 0 bases, there was a span of 7 bases. The CDR3 loop reads CASSLSAATNEKLFF. CDR3 DNA sequence: TGTGCCAGCAGTTTAAGCGCTGCAACTAATGAAAAACTGTTTTTT.

This clonotype appeared many times. A read error is possible here, since a much larger clone lies one base away. The V call is TRBV7-2, the J call TRBJ2-5, with D possibly matching TRBD2 (5 bases). This CDR3 is built from 13 residues. V was clipped by 0 bases and J by 11 bases, with 13 bases between them. Germline assignment: CDR1 SGHTA and CDR2 FQGNSA. Here the CDR3 DNA reads TGTGCCAGCAGCTTAGCGAGGGAACTAGAGCAGTACTTC. Protein product: CASSLARELEQYF.

The chain couples TRBV6-1 to TRBJ2-1, with 7 bases matching TRBD1. The J call may be mistaken, given a closer DNA end match to TRBJ2-7. This CDR3 is built from 16 residues. The V gene's germline CDR1 is MNHNS and CDR2 SASEGT. The CDR3 here is CASSWGRQGRNYEQYF. The CDR3 nucleotides are TGTGCCAGCAGTTGGGGGAGACAGGGTCGAAACTACGAGCAGTACTTC.

By its share, this clonotype is large. The chain has TRBV7-6 and TRBJ2-1, with 9 positions matching TRBD1. V shed 4 bases, J shed 9 bases, and the junction held 4 bases outside the gene matches. CDR3 size: 13 residues. Germline CDR1 is SGHVS and CDR2 is FNYEAQ. The CDR3 DNA is TGTGCCAGCAGCTGGGACAGGGAAAGTGAGCAGTTCTTC. Protein sequence: CASSWDRESEQFF.

This clonotype was detected a few times. V gene TRBV12-3 or TRBV12-4 combines with J gene TRBJ2-1; 10 bases align to TRBD2. The J call may be mistaken, given a closer DNA end match to TRBJ2-5. CDR3 length: 13 amino acids. The CDR3, as DNA: TGTGCCAGCAGCCCTAGGACTAGCGGGACCCAGTACTTC. It is translated as CASSPRTSGTQYF.

The rearrangement links TRBV10-3 to TRBJ2-5; 8 nucleotides line up with TRBD2. The last part of the DNA fits TRBJ2-1 better; the J call may be wrong. The CDR3 length is 15 residues. Germline V gives CDR1 ENHRY, CDR2 SYGVKD. The CDR3 is CAISKTSDLDNEQFF. The CDR3 bases are TGTGCCATCAGCAAGACTAGCGATTTAGACAATGAGCAGTTCTTC.

The table lists this clonotype with many counts. The V gene is TRBV6-1, the J gene TRBJ2-7; 11 nucleotides line up with TRBD2. Trimming took 4 bases from V and 1 from J; bases not matched to a gene: 18. CDR1 is MNHNS and CDR2 is SASEGT in the germline V gene. The CDR3 has 20 residues. CDR3 protein: CASSGGWGRGTSGKSYEQYF. As DNA, the CDR3 is TGTGCCAGCAGTGGGGGGTGGGGCAGGGGGACTAGCGGAAAATCCTACGAGCAGTACTTC.

The table lists this clonotype with a few counts. This chain connects TRBV6-1 to TRBJ2-1, with 8 bases lining up with TRBD2. This CDR3 region has 16 residues. Germline trimming cut 2 bases from V and 4 bases from J; bases unmatched to any gene: 7. Germline CDR1 reads MNHNS; CDR2 reads SASEGT. This CDR3 reads CASSESSSGGYNEQFF. In nucleotides, the CDR3 is TGTGCCAGCAGTGAATCCTCCAGCGGGGGTTACAATGAGCAGTTCTTC.

This clonotype occurred a few times. This chain links TRBV7-2 with TRBJ2-3; D is possibly TRBD1 (6 bases). The DNA matches TRBJ2-1 better at its end, which makes the J call doubtful. The germline V gene has CDR1 SGHTA and CDR2 FQGNSA. This CDR3 contains 14 residues. CDR3 loop: CASSLHTGTNEQFF. In DNA, the CDR3 is TGTGCCAGCAGCTTACATACCGGGACAAATGAGCAGTTCTTC.

This clonotype qualifies as medium-sized (0.01 to 0.1%). The chain has TRBV12-3 or TRBV12-4 and TRBJ2-1; 9 bases agree with TRBD2. This CDR3 spans 17 amino acids. The V segment lost 7 bases and the J segment 6 bases; nucleotides outside the gene matches: 16. CDR3 sequence: CASTRRMASGMGNEQFF. The CDR3 DNA reads as TGTGCCAGCACCCGAAGGATGGCTAGCGGGATGGGCAATGAGCAGTTCTTC.

This clonotype has at least ten counts. This chain joins TRBV19 and TRBJ2-1; 12 positions agree with TRBD2. The CDR3 has 14 residues. V lost 11 bases, J lost 7 bases, and 9 bases stayed unmatched. The germline V gene encodes CDR1 LNHDA and CDR2 SQIVND (reference sequence). Here the CDR3 reads CAASLAGGPNEQFF. The CDR3 bases are TGTGCCGCTAGCCTAGCGGGGGGGCCGAATGAGCAGTTCTTC. The full variable domain, with the rest looked up from reference TRBV19 and TRBJ2-1, is DGGITQSPKYLFRKEGQNVTLSCEQNLNHDAMYWYRQDPGQGLRLIYYSQIVNDFQKGDIAEGYSVSREKKESFPLTVTSAQKNPTAFYLCAASLAGGPNEQFFGPGTRLTVL.

Relative to its sample, this clonotype is medium-sized. This chain connects TRBV7-9 to TRBJ2-1; D remains ambiguous. Deletions cut 1 base from V and 6 bases from J, with 10 bases between. The CDR3 spans 14 residues. Germline V gives CDR1 SEHNR, CDR2 FQNEAQ (reference sequence). CDR3 sequence reads: CASSLGEIGNEQFF. CDR3 nucleotide sequence: TGTGCCAGCAGCTTAGGCGAAATCGGCAATGAGCAGTTCTTC.

This clonotype was observed once. A read error may produce the germline difference seen at one junction end. V is TRBV11-2 and J is TRBJ2-6, with a tentative D call TRBD1 (6 bases). The DNA matches TRBJ2-5 better at its end, which makes the J call doubtful. The germline gives CDR1 SGHAT, CDR2 FQNNGV. The CDR3 is made up of 15 amino acids. CDR3 DNA sequence: TGTGCCAGCACCTTAGGGTGGACAGCTCGAGAGACCCAGTACTTC. Amino acid sequence: CASTLGWTARETQYF.

The CDR3 nucleotides read TGCAGTGCTAGACAATTCTACGAGCAGTACTTC. Translating it yields CSARQFYEQYF. The rearrangement joins TRBV20-1 to TRBJ2-5; D is unresolved. The DNA end is more similar to TRBJ2-7, so the J call may be wrong. The CDR3 consists of 11 residues. Germline V gene lookup returns CDR1 DFQATT and CDR2 SNEGSKA (reference sequence).

V usage is TRBV7-6 and J usage is TRBJ2-1; 10 nucleotides match TRBD2. The J segment lost 4 bases and the V segment lost 8 bases, leaving 5 bases of the junction unmatched. CDR1 and CDR2 (germline): SGHVS, FNYEAQ. The CDR3 runs to 14 residues. The CDR3 reads CASSTSGVYNEQFF. The CDR3 DNA is TGTGCCAGCTCCACTAGCGGGGTTTACAATGAGCAGTTCTTC.

The chain carries TRBV12-3 or TRBV12-4 and TRBJ2-3; 7 nucleotides match TRBD2. This CDR3 contains 14 residues. V lost 6 bases and J lost 2; bases outside the gene matches: 5. CDR3 sequence (DNA): TGTGCCAGCAGACTAGGGACTACCACAGATACGCAGTATTTT. It encodes CASRLGTTTDTQYF.

This clonotype was recorded a few times. This rearrangement joins TRBV10-3 to TRBJ2-3, with 7 bases lining up with TRBD2. CDR1 and CDR2 from the germline V gene are ENHRY and SYGVKD. There are 16 residues in the CDR3. V lost 0 bases to trimming and J lost 6 bases; unmatched junction nucleotides: 9. The CDR3 bases are TGTGCCATCAGTGAGTCAGGACTAGTGGCCTCGGATACGCAGTATTTT. This sequence encodes CAISESGLVASDTQYF.

This clonotype has ten or more counts. This may come from a read error, since a much larger clone is one base off. This chain links TRBV6-1 with TRBJ2-7, with 8 nucleotides matching TRBD2. The CDR3 covers 14 residues. The V gene's germline CDR1 is MNHNS and CDR2 SASEGT. J lost 8 bases, V lost 8 bases, and 14 bases had no gene match. The CDR3 DNA reads as TGTGCCAGCCATTTAGCGGGGAATACCATTAAGCAGTACTTC. Translating gives CASHLAGNTIKQYF.

This rearrangement joins TRBV2 to TRBJ2-3; 11 bases are shared with TRBD1. Germline V lookup: CDR1 SNHLY, CDR2 FYNNEI. This CDR3 has 15 amino acids. Germline trimming cut 3 bases from V and 7 bases from J; bases unmatched to any gene: 6. The CDR3 DNA sequence: TGTGCCAGCAGTGAGGGACAGGGGGTAAGGAATACGCAGTATTTT. It specifies CASSEGQGVRNTQYF. The whole variable domain, remainder taken from reference TRBV2 and TRBJ2-3, is EPEVTQTPSHQVTQMGQEVILRCVPISNHLYFYWYRQILGQKVEFLVSFYNNEISEKSEIFDDQFSVERPDGSNFTLKIRSTKLEDSAMYFCASSEGQGVRNTQYFGPGTRLTVL.